These 14 T cell receptor beta chains share one sample of origin, sequenced in a study of a mutant IDH1 vaccine in newly diagnosed glioma. Sequenced by immunoSEQ multiplex PCR; TCRdb stores in-frame clones only, minus some. The repertoire holds around 58,000 clones, with around 81% as singletons. These receptors have no identified antigens. Time point reported: week 5, during vaccination. Each vaccine dose was 300 ug of mutant IDH1 20-mer peptide, with topical imiquimod. Sequenced here: PBMCs, sampled from a glioma patient whose treatment included an IDH1 peptide vaccine. The receptors here all came from a man aged 30 to 39 with glioma.

This clone came up once. J is TRBJ2-5 and V is TRBV7-7, with 10 positions matching TRBD1. The CDR3 sequence is 17 residues long. Per germline, CDR1 SSHAT and CDR2 FNYEAQ (reference sequence). The trim removed 5 bases at V and 2 bases at J, leaving 11 bases unmatched. CDR3 in DNA: TGTGCCAGCAGCATCTTCCCCGGGACAGGGGATCAAGAGACCCAGTACTTC. Protein product: CASSIFPGTGDQETQYF.

This rearrangement joins TRBV2 to TRBJ1-2; no clear D. The CDR3 consists of 14 residues. Trimming stripped 8 bases from V and 2 bases from J, with 15 bases between. Germline V gene sequence: CDR1 SNHLY, CDR2 FYNNEI. The CDR3, as DNA: TGTGCCAGCTCCGCGGAGAGAGCAAACTATGGCTACACCTTC. Translating gives CASSAERANYGYTF.

The chain recombines TRBV4-1 with TRBJ2-5; possibly TRBD2 for D (5 bases). This CDR3 contains 14 residues. Germline CDR1 MGHRA, CDR2 YSYEKL. V lost 10 bases, J lost 5 bases, and 20 bases lay in between. The CDR3 bases are TGCGCCACCTCAGCGGAAACGTTTACCGAGACCCAGTACTTC. Its translation: CATSAETFTETQYF.

CDR3 sequence: CASGVGTGVEAFF. As DNA, the CDR3 is TGCGCCAGCGGCGTCGGGACGGGTGTTGAAGCTTTCTTT. The rearrangement uses TRBV5-1 and TRBJ1-1, with D maybe TRBD1 (5 bases). CDR3 length equals 13 residues. The germline V gene encodes CDR1 SGHRS and CDR2 YFSETQ. The ends were cut back, 7 bases at V and 7 bases at J, with 17 bases in the middle.

This clone was detected a few times. V is TRBV6-4 and J is TRBJ2-2; TRBD1 agrees at 8 bases. With V trimmed by 3 bases and J by 6 bases, 6 bases remained unmatched. Germline lookup yields CDR1 MRHNA and CDR2 SNTAGT. CDR3 length: 15 amino acids. This CDR3 is CASSDPGGRAGELFF. CDR3 bases: TGTGCCAGCAGTGATCCAGGGGGCCGGGCCGGGGAGCTGTTTTTT.

The CDR3 DNA reads as TGTGCCAGCAGTTCCCCGGTTTGGGAGCTGTTTTTT. It specifies CASSSPVWELFF. The chain employs TRBV28 and TRBJ2-2; D call uncertain. Looked up from germline, CDR1 is MDHEN and CDR2 is SYDVKM. The V and J ends lost 4 bases and 9 bases respectively, with 9 bases between them. This CDR3 region has 12 residues.

The chain uses TRBV7-6 and TRBJ2-1; D unclear. Looked up from germline, CDR1 is SGHVS and CDR2 is FNYEAQ. V was shortened by 0 bases and J by 7 bases, with 10 bases between the two germline ends. The CDR3 is 14 residues long. This CDR3 is CASSLAVIQNEQFF. As DNA, the CDR3 is TGTGCCAGCAGCTTAGCGGTCATACAGAATGAGCAGTTCTTC.

V gene TRBV7-8 combines with J gene TRBJ1-1; D possibly corresponds to TRBD1 (5 bases). This CDR3 is built from 15 residues. Germline CDR1 reads SGHVS; CDR2 reads FQNEAQ. V was cut by 0 bases and J by 5 bases, with 13 bases left in between. The CDR3 region has the DNA TGTGCCAGCAGCTTAGCGCAGGGTTTATGGACTGAAGCTTTCTTT. This gives the protein CASSLAQGLWTEAFF.

This CDR3 is CASSQFLTASGVSTDTQYF. CDR3 coding DNA: TGTGCCAGCAGCCAGTTCCTCACAGCAAGCGGGGTGAGCACAGATACGCAGTATTTT. V and J are TRBV4-2 and TRBJ2-3; 7 bases line up with TRBD2. The germline CDR1 and CDR2 sequences are LGHNA and YNFKEQ. CDR3 length equals 19 residues. V dropped 3 bases and J dropped 0; count of bases not matched to a gene: 15.

V and J are TRBV29-1 and TRBJ2-5, with D perhaps TRBD2 (5 bases). The CDR3 consists of 12 residues. V shed 8 bases and J shed 4 bases, with 14 bases lying between them. Per germline, CDR1 SQVTM and CDR2 ANQGSEA. The CDR3 DNA sequence: TGCAGCTGCGAGAGGGCCGCAGAGACCCAGTACTTC. Translating it yields CSCERAAETQYF. Filled out from reference TRBV29-1 and TRBJ2-5, the complete variable domain reads SAVISQKPSRDICQRGTSLTIQCQVDSQVTMMFWYRQQPGQSLTLIATANQGSEATYESGFVIDKFPISRPNLTFSTLTVSNMSPEDSSIYLCSCERAAETQYFGPGTRLLVL.

This clone was recorded once. The gene calls are TRBV28 and TRBJ1-5; 8 bases line up with TRBD1. Trimming cost V 6 bases and J 0 bases; bases outside gene matches: 16. The CDR3 length is 19 residues. Germline loops: CDR1 MDHEN, CDR2 SYDVKM. CDR3 DNA sequence: TGTGCCAGCAGCTCCCGCCCGAGACAGGGGACCTATAGCAATCAGCCCCAGCATTTT. It specifies CASSSRPRQGTYSNQPQHF.

The gene calls are TRBV21-1 and TRBJ2-1. TRBV21-1 is a documented pseudogene. The CDR3 consists of 15 residues. CDR3 bases: TGTGCCAGCAGACTCGGCGCCTTAGGGTACAATGAGCAGTTCTTC. Translation: CASRLGALGYNEQFF.

The chain links TRBV19 to TRBJ2-1, with TRBD2 matching 11 bases. V lost 5 bases, J lost 7 bases, and 10 bases stayed unmatched. The germline CDR1 and CDR2 sequences are LNHDA and SQIVND (reference sequence). The CDR3 length is 16 residues. DNA for the CDR3: TGTGCCAGTAGTTCCATAGCGGGGGGGAGGCAGAATGAGCAGTTCTTC. Amino acid sequence: CASSSIAGGRQNEQFF.

The rearrangement uses TRBV6-6 and TRBJ1-3; 7 positions match TRBD1. CDR3 length: 16 amino acids. Unmatched junction bases numbered 10, after V lost 8 bases and J lost 0 bases. CDR1 is MNHNY and CDR2 is SVGAGI in the germline V gene (reference sequence). CDR3 in amino acids: CASSVTGYYSGNTIYF. The CDR3 nucleotides are TGTGCCAGCTCGGTGACAGGGTACTACTCTGGAAACACCATATATTTT.